The rows below give T cell receptor beta chains drawn from one sample of a study of blood T cell repertoires in COVID-19. Using immunoSEQ multiplex PCR, the repertoire was profiled, and TCRdb retains in-frame clones only, with some absent. This sample has tens of thousands of clones; around nine tenths occur once, and the top ten carry roughly 5.9%. The sequenced material came from peripheral blood. These receptors originate from a man aged 45 to 65 with active COVID-19. Each CDR3 is given with its conserved first and last residue. Each record gives: CDR3 DNA, CDR3 protein, D gene, clone size, J gene, V gene. The D gene is left open where the match is weak. For some rows the clone size is stated as once, few or many, or as a class when expanded; others skip it.

cdr3_nt: TGTGCCAGCAGGTCCAGTAATCAGCCCCAGCATTTT
cdr3_aa: CASRSSNQPQHF
d_call: .
clone_size: .
j_call: TRBJ1-5
v_call: TRBV2

cdr3_nt: TGTGCCAGCAGCAAACGCGCAGGGGTCGCGGGCAATCAGCCCCAGCATTTT
cdr3_aa: CASSKRAGVAGNQPQHF
d_call: .
clone_size: .
j_call: TRBJ1-5
v_call: TRBV21-1

cdr3_nt: TGTGCCAGCAGCTTTCCCCTTGGCGGGAGGGCCACCGGGGAGCTGTTTTTT
cdr3_aa: CASSFPLGGRATGELFF
d_call: TRBD2
clone_size: few
j_call: TRBJ2-2
v_call: TRBV7-2

cdr3_nt: TGTGCCACAAGGCGGGAAACCTGGGAGTTCTTC
cdr3_aa: CATRRETWEFF
d_call: .
clone_size: .
j_call: TRBJ2-1
v_call: TRBV12-3/TRBV12-4

cdr3_nt: TGCGCCAGCAGCTTGGATCAGACAACTAATGAAAAACTGTTTTTT
cdr3_aa: CASSLDQTTNEKLFF
d_call: .
clone_size: .
j_call: TRBJ1-4
v_call: TRBV5-1

cdr3_nt: TGTGCCAGCAGCCCGGCCAACAGCGGAGGACATGAGCAGTTCTTC
cdr3_aa: CASSPANSGGHEQFF
d_call: .
clone_size: .
j_call: TRBJ2-1
v_call: TRBV3-1/TRBV3-2

cdr3_nt: TGTGCCAGCATTCCCACGCGGGGCCTTGGCGAGCAGTACTTC
cdr3_aa: CASIPTRGLGEQYF
d_call: .
clone_size: .
j_call: TRBJ2-7
v_call: TRBV6-5

cdr3_nt: TGTGCCAGCCTCTTGGAGGGGCTCCCTAATGAAAAACTGTTTTTT
cdr3_aa: CASLLEGLPNEKLFF
d_call: .
clone_size: .
j_call: TRBJ1-4
v_call: TRBV2

cdr3_nt: TGTGCCATCAGTGATAGTGTGGGCAATCAGCCCCAGCATTTT
cdr3_aa: CAISDSVGNQPQHF
d_call: .
clone_size: few
j_call: TRBJ1-5
v_call: TRBV10-3

cdr3_nt: TGTGCCAGCAGCTTAGCCCCGGACAGGGACTCTGGAAACACCATATATTTT
cdr3_aa: CASSLAPDRDSGNTIYF
d_call: TRBD1
clone_size: .
j_call: TRBJ1-3
v_call: TRBV7-2

cdr3_nt: TGTGCCAGCAGTCAGACACCCATCCGACAGGGGAGCTACGAGCAGTACTTC
cdr3_aa: CASSQTPIRQGSYEQYF
d_call: TRBD1
clone_size: .
j_call: TRBJ2-7
v_call: TRBV28

cdr3_nt: TGTGCCACCAATGACGGGAATAACTATGGCTACACCTTC
cdr3_aa: CATNDGNNYGYTF
d_call: .
clone_size: .
j_call: TRBJ1-2
v_call: TRBV15

cdr3_nt: TGTGCCAGCTCACCTGGGGGCCTTAATGAAAAACTGTTTTTT
cdr3_aa: CASSPGGLNEKLFF
d_call: .
clone_size: .
j_call: TRBJ1-4
v_call: TRBV18

cdr3_nt: TGCAGCGTCTTACGACAGGGGGCAAACGAGCAGTACTTC
cdr3_aa: CSVLRQGANEQYF
d_call: TRBD1
clone_size: .
j_call: TRBJ2-7
v_call: TRBV29-1

cdr3_nt: TGTGCCAGCAGCCCACAACCAGACAATGAGCAGTTCTTC
cdr3_aa: CASSPQPDNEQFF
d_call: .
clone_size: .
j_call: TRBJ2-1
v_call: TRBV9

cdr3_nt: TGTGCCAGCAGTTATCTAGCGGGGGGCGGGAATGAGCAGTTCTTC
cdr3_aa: CASSYLAGGGNEQFF
d_call: TRBD2
clone_size: .
j_call: TRBJ2-1
v_call: TRBV6-2/TRBV6-3

cdr3_nt: TGTGCCAGCAGCAAAGAGGGGGACAGATCATCGCCCCAGCATTTT
cdr3_aa: CASSKEGDRSSPQHF
d_call: TRBD1
clone_size: few
j_call: TRBJ1-5
v_call: TRBV3-1/TRBV3-2

cdr3_nt: TGTGCCAGTAGTTTCCAGACTAGCGGGATGGATACGCAGTATTTT
cdr3_aa: CASSFQTSGMDTQYF
d_call: TRBD2
clone_size: .
j_call: TRBJ2-3
v_call: TRBV19

cdr3_nt: TGTGCCTGGAGTAGCGGGGGGGCCTACGAGCAGTACTTC
cdr3_aa: CAWSSGGAYEQYF
d_call: TRBD2
clone_size: once
j_call: TRBJ2-7
v_call: TRBV30

cdr3_nt: TGCGCCAGCAGCACAAGCGGGAGCCCCCACAATGAGCAGTTCTTC
cdr3_aa: CASSTSGSPHNEQFF
d_call: TRBD2
clone_size: .
j_call: TRBJ2-1
v_call: TRBV5-1

cdr3_nt: TGTGCCAGCAGCTCAACCGGGACTAGCCTCAGGGAGACCCAGTACTTC
cdr3_aa: CASSSTGTSLRETQYF
d_call: TRBD2
clone_size: .
j_call: TRBJ2-5
v_call: TRBV7-2

cdr3_nt: TGTGCCAGCAGTTTCCTACCGGGGGGGAACTATGGCTACACCTTC
cdr3_aa: CASSFLPGGNYGYTF
d_call: .
clone_size: once
j_call: TRBJ1-2
v_call: TRBV28

cdr3_nt: TGTGCCAGCAGGTTGGGACTAGCGGGGGCGGAGGAGCAGTTCTTC
cdr3_aa: CASRLGLAGAEEQFF
d_call: TRBD2
clone_size: .
j_call: TRBJ2-1
v_call: TRBV5-6

cdr3_nt: TGTGCCAGTAGTATAGCTGTGACAGGGGGCCAAGAGACCCAGTACTTC
cdr3_aa: CASSIAVTGGQETQYF
d_call: TRBD1
clone_size: .
j_call: TRBJ2-5
v_call: TRBV19

cdr3_nt: TGTGCCAGCAGTTTAGAGGGGGCGCATGGCTACACCTTC
cdr3_aa: CASSLEGAHGYTF
d_call: TRBD1
clone_size: .
j_call: TRBJ1-2
v_call: TRBV28

cdr3_nt: TGTGCTAGCAGCTCAGACATGGGGGGGACCCAGTACTTC
cdr3_aa: CASSSDMGGTQYF
d_call: .
clone_size: .
j_call: TRBJ2-5
v_call: TRBV7-7

cdr3_nt: TGTGCCAGCACGGACAGGGGAGGCACTGAAGCTTTCTTT
cdr3_aa: CASTDRGGTEAFF
d_call: TRBD1
clone_size: .
j_call: TRBJ1-1
v_call: TRBV2

cdr3_nt: TGTGCCAGCAGGCGAACAGATACGCAGTATTTT
cdr3_aa: CASRRTDTQYF
d_call: .
clone_size: .
j_call: TRBJ2-3
v_call: TRBV3-1/TRBV3-2

cdr3_nt: TGTGCCAGCAGCCTTCCGTATCTAGCGGGAGGGCCGAATGAGCAGTTCTTC
cdr3_aa: CASSLPYLAGGPNEQFF
d_call: TRBD2
clone_size: .
j_call: TRBJ2-1
v_call: TRBV11-3